The 20 T cell receptor beta chains listed next were all sequenced from one sample in a study of blood T cells in healthy people across ages. Using a J-beta primer mix together with a sample-barcoded 5' primer, a second PCR was run for roughly 7 to 11 cycles. TCRdb ran MiXCR on the 5' RACE reads and lists one entry per CDR3 protein. The table shows roughly 2 million distinct CDR3 sequences, with around half occurring only once. Sequences were obtained from blood. The receptors were sampled from a woman aged 40 to 50 in good health.

The V call is TRBV27, the J call TRBJ1-5; TRBD1 aligns across 11 bases. This CDR3 is built from 15 residues. V gave up 6 bases and J gave up 11 bases; unmatched junction bases: 12. Germline CDR1 is MNHEY and CDR2 is SMNVEV (reference sequence). The CDR3 DNA reads as TGTGCCAGCAGCTTTAGTGGACAGGGGGCTGGTGCCCAGCATTTT. Translation: CASSFSGQGAGAQHF.

The V call is TRBV6-2 or TRBV6-3, the J call TRBJ1-1; tentatively, D is TRBD1 (5 bases). Trimming pared 10 bases from V and 7 bases from J, leaving 16 bases between. This CDR3 has 12 amino acids. Germline CDR1 and CDR2: MNHEY and SVGEGT. The chain's CDR3 is CATLGRRSEAFF. CDR3 nucleotide sequence: TGTGCCACTCTGGGACGGCGGAGTGAAGCTTTCTTT.

This clonotype was observed a single time. The junction differs from germline at one of its ends, possibly a read error. The rearrangement joins TRBV13 to TRBJ1-4; TRBD1 aligns across 8 bases. CDR1 is PRHDT, CDR2 FYEKMQ, per germline (reference sequence). The CDR3 runs 18 residues. As DNA, the CDR3 is TGTGCCAGCAGCTGCCAGGGAGTCCAGGGGGCAACTAATGAAGAACTGTTTTTT. Protein: CASSCQGVQGATNEELFF.

The table lists this clonotype with a few counts. The chain uses TRBV7-8 and TRBJ2-3; the D gene is possibly TRBD2 (7 bases). Germline V lookup: CDR1 SGHVS, CDR2 FQNEAQ. V was trimmed by 1 base and J by 4 bases, leaving 18 bases between them. The CDR3 length is 17 residues. CDR3 amino acids: CASSLGGGGVGADTQYF. CDR3 bases: TGTGCCAGCAGCTTAGGAGGGGGAGGGGTCGGTGCAGATACGCAGTATTTT. Full variable domain (outside the CDR3, taken from reference TRBV7-8 and TRBJ2-3): GAGVSQSPRYKVAKRGQDVALRCDPISGHVSLFWYQQALGQGPEFLTYFQNEAQLDKSGLPSDRFFAERPEGSVSTLKIQRTQQEDSAVYLCASSLGGGGVGADTQYFGPGTRLTVL.

This chain links TRBV6-2 or TRBV6-3 with TRBJ2-5, with 10 bases identical to TRBD2. Germline CDR1 reads MNHEY; CDR2 reads SVGEGT. V shed 4 bases, J shed 5 bases, and the junction held 7 bases outside the gene matches. The CDR3 runs 15 residues. CDR3 amino acids: CASSWSGGAFETQYF. CDR3 nucleotide sequence: TGTGCCAGCAGTTGGAGCGGGGGGGCCTTCGAGACCCAGTACTTC.

The CDR3 here is CASRIFMTGTLNTEAFF. The CDR3 nucleotides are TGTGCCAGCCGGATATTTATGACAGGTACCTTGAACACTGAAGCTTTCTTT. The chain uses TRBV19 and TRBJ1-1; D is possibly TRBD1 (6 bases). V was pared by 9 bases and J by 0 bases, with 23 bases between. Per the germline V gene, CDR1 is LNHDA and CDR2 is SQIVND (reference sequence). The CDR3 covers 17 residues.

V gene TRBV7-2 combines with J gene TRBJ2-5; 8 bases line up with TRBD2. Per the germline V gene, CDR1 is SGHTA and CDR2 is FQGNSA. This CDR3 spans 15 amino acids. Germline trimming cut 5 bases from V and 4 bases from J; bases unmatched to any gene: 9. CDR3 nucleotides: TGTGCCAGCAGCGCCCATAGCGGGGAGAGAGAGACCCAGTACTTC. Encoded protein: CASSAHSGERETQYF. Filled out from reference TRBV7-2 and TRBJ2-5, the complete variable domain reads GAGVSQSPSNKVTEKGKDVELRCDPISGHTALYWYRQSLGQGLEFLIYFQGNSAPDKSGLPSDRFSAERTGGSVSTLTIQRTQQEDSAVYLCASSAHSGERETQYFGPGTRLLVL.

V usage is TRBV11-2 and J usage is TRBJ2-7; 7 bases fit TRBD2. This CDR3 comprises 14 residues. V was clipped by 0 bases and J by 6 bases; unmatched bases: 5. CDR1 is SGHAT and CDR2 is FQNNGV in the germline V gene. DNA of the CDR3: TGTGCCAGCAGCTTAGAGCAGGGACTAAGCGAGCAGTACTTC. Its protein is CASSLEQGLSEQYF.

The rearrangement uses TRBV7-8 and TRBJ2-1, with TRBD2 matching over 8 bases. With the DNA end fitting TRBJ2-7 better, the J assignment may be wrong. Germline CDR1 and CDR2: SGHVS and FQNEAQ. The CDR3 runs to 20 residues. The CDR3 spells CASSQGRWQGQRGGQDEQYF. The CDR3 DNA reads TGTGCCAGCAGCCAAGGCCGGTGGCAGGGACAACGGGGGGGCCAGGATGAGCAGTACTTC.

The V call is TRBV11-2, the J call TRBJ2-3; the D gene is possibly TRBD1 (6 bases). Trimming pared 5 bases from V and 2 bases from J, leaving 14 bases between. The CDR3 consists of 15 residues. Germline CDR1 and CDR2: SGHAT and FQNNGV. This CDR3 is CASSHWTDNTDTQYF. The CDR3 bases are TGTGCCAGCAGCCACTGGACAGATAACACAGATACGCAGTATTTT.

The J gene is TRBJ1-1, the V gene TRBV20-1; D remains unclear. With 6 bases removed from V and 1 base from J, the gap between germline ends came to 9 bases. CDR1 and CDR2 from the germline V gene are DFQATT and SNEGSKA (reference sequence). This CDR3 contains 12 residues. This CDR3 is CSASTENTEAFF. CDR3 nucleotides: TGCAGTGCCAGTACAGAGAACACTGAAGCTTTCTTT.

In DNA, the CDR3 is TGCGCCAGCAGCCCCCTACATCCGCAACAGCCCCAGCATTTT. It specifies CASSPLHPQQPQHF. The chain has TRBV4-1 and TRBJ1-5; the D is unclear. Germline V lookup: CDR1 MGHRA, CDR2 YSYEKL. The CDR3 covers 14 residues. V lost 4 bases to trimming and J lost 7 bases, with 14 bases between them.

V and J are TRBV28 and TRBJ1-1; D is unclear. V was clipped by 6 bases and J by 9 bases, with 11 bases between them. Germline values: CDR1 MDHEN, CDR2 SYDVKM. This CDR3 region has 11 residues. CDR3 coding DNA: TGTGCCAGCAGGGATCCCGGGAAAGCTTTCTTT. It encodes CASRDPGKAFF.

V is TRBV6-2 or TRBV6-3 and J is TRBJ1-5; TRBD1 might be the D (5 bases). This CDR3 has 17 amino acids. In germline, CDR1 is MNHEY, CDR2 SVGEGT. V was shortened by 6 bases and J by 1 base, with 19 bases between the two germline ends. The chain's CDR3 is CASRSSTQARSNQPQHF. The CDR3 DNA is TGTGCCAGCAGGAGTTCTACACAGGCCCGAAGCAATCAGCCCCAGCATTTT.

This clonotype was picked up a small number of times. V is TRBV20-1 and J is TRBJ2-1; 8 bases fit TRBD2. The CDR3 is 15 residues long. The V gene end was trimmed by 0 bases and the J gene end by 3 bases; junction bases not matched to a gene: 4. The germline CDR1 and CDR2 sequences are DFQATT and SNEGSKA (reference sequence). CDR3 sequence: CSARDLGGGYNEQFF. In DNA, the CDR3 is TGCAGTGCTAGAGATCTCGGGGGGGGCTACAATGAGCAGTTCTTC.

This clonotype has only a few counts. The CDR3 sequence: CASRAPGQGAVDTQYF. The DNA of the CDR3 is TGTGCCAGCAGAGCCCCGGGACAGGGGGCAGTAGATACGCAGTATTTT. The gene calls are TRBV7-2 and TRBJ2-3, with 12 bases lining up with TRBD1. Germline loops: CDR1 SGHTA, CDR2 FQGNSA. The CDR3 has 16 residues. V dropped 6 bases and J dropped 5; count of bases not matched to a gene: 9. Variable domain in full (rest from reference TRBV7-2 and TRBJ2-3): GAGVSQSPSNKVTEKGKDVELRCDPISGHTALYWYRQSLGQGLEFLIYFQGNSAPDKSGLPSDRFSAERTGGSVSTLTIQRTQQEDSAVYLCASRAPGQGAVDTQYFGPGTRLTVL.

The rearrangement uses TRBV6-2 or TRBV6-3 and TRBJ2-3; 9 nucleotides agree with TRBD2. The CDR3 has 15 residues. V lost 5 bases and J lost 4; bases outside the gene matches: 7. Germline values: CDR1 MNHEY, CDR2 SVGEGT. The CDR3 sequence: CASSDTSGSSDTQYF. The CDR3 region has the DNA TGTGCCAGCAGTGATACTAGCGGGTCCTCAGATACGCAGTATTTT.

To note about this clonotype: The junction and the germline gene differ at one end; a read error may be behind it. The V call is TRBV7-9, the J call TRBJ1-3, with 9 bases fitting TRBD1. The CDR3 runs 14 residues. CDR1 is SEHNR, CDR2 FQNEAQ, per germline (reference sequence). The CDR3 sequence: CAGRTGANGNTIYF. The CDR3 DNA reads TGTGCCGGCAGGACAGGGGCGAACGGAAACACCATATATTTT.

The rearrangement joins TRBV9 to TRBJ2-1; D remains unclear. CDR1 is SGDLS and CDR2 is YYNGEE in the germline V gene. V was shortened by 0 bases and J by 6 bases, with 10 bases between the two germline ends. This CDR3 has 14 amino acids. The CDR3 spells CASSVEVQGNEQFF. The CDR3 bases are TGTGCCAGCAGCGTAGAGGTGCAAGGCAATGAGCAGTTCTTC. Complete variable domain (other parts from reference TRBV9 and TRBJ2-1): DSGVTQTPKHLITATGQRVTLRCSPRSGDLSVYWYQQSLDQGLQFLIQYYNGEERAKGNILERFSAQQFPDLHSELNLSSLELGDSALYFCASSVEVQGNEQFFGPGTRLTVL.

This chain connects TRBV9 to TRBJ2-1; 9 bases are shared with TRBD1. The CDR3 contains 15 residues. Germline values: CDR1 SGDLS, CDR2 YYNGEE. V shed 4 bases, J shed 6 bases, and the junction held 8 bases outside the gene matches. In DNA, the CDR3 is TGTGCCAGCAGCCCCCGGGACAGGGCCTGCAATGAGCAGTTCTTC. Translation: CASSPRDRACNEQFF.